The clone carrying this TCR beta chain was seen a single time. These data belong to a study of T cell clones after liver transplantation. The overall study: TCRbeta sequencing after a pre-transplant mixed lymphocyte reaction identified graft-donor-reactive clones, later tracked in post-transplant blood.

The method was immunoSEQ multiplex PCR; TCRdb's version includes in-frame clones alone and lacks a portion of them. The sample holds 72,000 or so clones; over 80% are singletons and the top ten take 2.5% to 3.5%. The CDR3 has 15 residues. Trimming stripped 3 bases from V and 2 bases from J, with 10 bases between. CDR1 and CDR2 from the germline V gene are MDHEN and SYDVKM. Sequences were derived from CD4+ T cells from blood, sampled at the 22-month timepoint. J is TRBJ2-2 and V is TRBV28; TRBD2 is a possible D gene (6 bases). The sequence came from a human patient who received a liver transplant. A share of the T cells may be of graft donor origin. CDR3 nucleotides: TGTGCCAGCAGTTTGAACGGGAGAAACACCGGGGAGCTGTTTTTT. It encodes CASSLNGRNTGELFF.